This entry features one T cell receptor beta chain sequence. The antigen remains unidentified. The CDR3 has 15 residues. V trimming: 8 bases; J trimming: 4 bases; junction bases outside the gene matches: 14. CDR1 and CDR2 from the germline V gene are GTSNPN and SVGIG (reference sequence). Data came from immunoSEQ multiplex PCR; TCRdb stores just in-frame clones and leaves some out. The table includes under 20,000 clones, roughly 85% detected once. The sample is drawn from a study of somatic mutations in cytotoxic T cells in rheumatoid arthritis. Study background: It was right after diagnosis, before any treatment, that patient blood (roughly 30 ml EDTA) was drawn.

Whole-study findings and limits: Patients with rheumatoid arthritis did not differ significantly from age-matched healthy controls in CD8+ T-cell clonality. Antigen specificity of the expanded CD8+ clones was not determined. Among 65 to 75 patients, under ten showed a largest CD8+ clone that surpassed 20% of CD8+ cells.

This sequence was found in a woman aged 35 to 49 with rheumatoid arthritis. Specimen: CD8+ T cells sorted from blood. The chain employs TRBV30 and TRBJ2-1; 7 positions agree with TRBD2. The CDR3 nucleotides read TGTGCCGGGATCACCCTAGCGGTATCTTACAATGAGCAGTTCTTC. Translation gives CAGITLAVSYNEQFF.